The T cell receptor (beta chain) under discussion was sequenced for a study of OX40 agonist ivuxolimab in advanced cancers. Study context: Three patients responded partially, comprising one with hepatocellular carcinoma and two with cutaneous melanoma.

Study-level points and caveats: Researchers did not determine the expanded peripheral T cells' antigen specificity.

With regard to this clone: Its antigen is undetermined.

The germline V gene has CDR1 SNHLY and CDR2 FYNNEI. V lost 8 bases and J 6 bases, leaving 7 bases between the germline ends. CDR3 length: 10 residues. TCRdb keeps only in-frame clones here, not all; method: immunoSEQ multiplex PCR. Found here are tens of thousands of clones, about 88% of them singletons; the top ten hold under 4.5%. The chain is built from TRBV2 and TRBJ1-2; D ambiguous. Sample: CD4+ or CD8+ T cells sorted from blood, taken in a trial of the OX40 agonist ivuxolimab. This TCR was recovered from an adult with an advanced solid tumor such as melanoma, head and neck, liver or kidney cancer. The CDR3 nucleotides are TGTGCCAGCTCGTCGGATGGCTACACCTTC. It translates to CASSSDGYTF.